A selection of T cell receptor beta chains follows, all from one sample in a study of OX40 agonist ivuxolimab in advanced cancers. TCRdb keeps only in-frame clones here, not all; method: immunoSEQ multiplex PCR. This table has some 70,000 clones, roughly 86% appearing once. This material consisted of CD4+ or CD8+ T cells sorted from blood, taken in a trial of the OX40 agonist ivuxolimab. These TCRs come from an adult with an advanced solid tumor such as melanoma, head and neck, liver or kidney cancer. Both conserved end residues are part of each CDR3. The order of the fields is J gene, D gene, clone size, V gene, CDR3 protein, CDR3 DNA. The D gene is left open where the match is weak. Not every row has a clone size; where given, it reads once, few, many or a size class.

j_gene: TRBJ2-1
d_gene: TRBD1
abundance: once
v_gene: TRBV9
CDR3aa: CASSVDRGQREEQFF
CDR3nt: TGTGCCAGCAGCGTAGACAGGGGGCAGAGAGAAGAGCAGTTCTTC

j_gene: TRBJ2-7
d_gene: NA
abundance: NA
v_gene: TRBV9
CDR3aa: CASSVGNGGYEQYF
CDR3nt: TGTGCCAGCAGCGTAGGAAACGGTGGCTACGAGCAGTACTTC

j_gene: TRBJ2-2
d_gene: NA
abundance: NA
v_gene: TRBV7-8
CDR3aa: CASSFSGGGPTGELFF
CDR3nt: TGTGCCAGCAGCTTTAGTGGAGGAGGGCCCACCGGGGAGCTGTTTTTT

j_gene: TRBJ2-5
d_gene: NA
abundance: NA
v_gene: TRBV2
CDR3aa: CASSAVMIGGGETQYF
CDR3nt: TGTGCCAGCAGCGCAGTGATGATCGGGGGAGGAGAGACCCAGTACTTC

j_gene: TRBJ2-7
d_gene: TRBD1
abundance: NA
v_gene: TRBV27
CDR3aa: CASSSRTGGYEQYF
CDR3nt: TGTGCCAGCAGTTCCCGGACAGGGGGCTACGAGCAGTACTTC

j_gene: TRBJ2-7
d_gene: NA
abundance: NA
v_gene: TRBV9
CDR3aa: CASSVGRLGYEQYF
CDR3nt: TGTGCCAGCAGCGTAGGCCGGTTGGGATACGAGCAGTACTTC

j_gene: TRBJ2-5
d_gene: TRBD2
abundance: NA
v_gene: TRBV10-3
CDR3aa: CAIRGLGDEETQYF
CDR3nt: TGTGCCATCAGAGGACTAGGGGATGAAGAGACCCAGTACTTC

j_gene: TRBJ1-4
d_gene: NA
abundance: once
v_gene: TRBV2
CDR3aa: CASSEVGANEKLFF
CDR3nt: TGTGCCAGCAGTGAAGTAGGGGCTAATGAAAAACTGTTTTTT

j_gene: TRBJ1-2
d_gene: NA
abundance: NA
v_gene: TRBV4-3
CDR3aa: CASSQERETYGYTF
CDR3nt: TGCGCCAGCAGCCAAGAACGGGAAACCTATGGCTACACCTTC

j_gene: TRBJ2-3
d_gene: NA
abundance: NA
v_gene: TRBV18
CDR3aa: CASSQGWGLGDTQYF
CDR3nt: TGTGCCAGCTCACAGGGTTGGGGACTTGGAGATACGCAGTATTTT

j_gene: TRBJ2-7
d_gene: NA
abundance: NA
v_gene: TRBV6-6
CDR3aa: CASSEPVPSWEQYF
CDR3nt: TGTGCCAGCAGCGAACCCGTCCCCTCCTGGGAGCAGTACTTC

j_gene: TRBJ1-1
d_gene: NA
abundance: NA
v_gene: TRBV4-3
CDR3aa: CASSLARGNTEAFF
CDR3nt: TGCGCCAGCAGCCTAGCCCGAGGGAACACTGAAGCTTTCTTT

j_gene: TRBJ2-1
d_gene: NA
abundance: NA
v_gene: TRBV2
CDR3aa: CASSGPGNEQFF
CDR3nt: TGTGCCAGCAGTGGCCCAGGCAATGAGCAGTTCTTC

j_gene: TRBJ2-7
d_gene: NA
abundance: once
v_gene: TRBV5-8
CDR3aa: CASSLVGTPSYEQYF
CDR3nt: TGTGCCAGCAGCTTGGTGGGGACACCCTCCTACGAGCAGTACTTC

j_gene: TRBJ2-3
d_gene: NA
abundance: NA
v_gene: TRBV21-1
CDR3aa: CASSTIVGTSTDTQYF
CDR3nt: TGTGCCAGCAGCACCATAGTCGGGACTAGCACCGATACGCAGTATTTT

j_gene: TRBJ2-1
d_gene: NA
abundance: NA
v_gene: TRBV7-2
CDR3aa: CASSLGLGGNEQFF
CDR3nt: TGTGCCAGCAGCTTAGGTTTAGGGGGCAATGAGCAGTTCTTC

j_gene: TRBJ2-3
d_gene: NA
abundance: NA
v_gene: TRBV11-3
CDR3aa: CASSLAGSPDTQYF
CDR3nt: TGTGCCAGCAGCTTAGCGGGGAGTCCAGATACGCAGTATTTT

j_gene: TRBJ1-4
d_gene: TRBD1
abundance: NA
v_gene: TRBV4-3
CDR3aa: CASSQNRGPEKLFF
CDR3nt: TGCGCCAGCAGCCAAAACAGGGGGCCAGAAAAACTGTTTTTT

j_gene: TRBJ1-4
d_gene: NA
abundance: few
v_gene: TRBV6-8
CDR3aa: CASSYGVFHNEKLFF
CDR3nt: TGTGCCAGCAGTTACGGGGTGTTCCATAATGAAAAACTGTTTTTT

j_gene: TRBJ1-1
d_gene: NA
abundance: once
v_gene: TRBV6-4
CDR3aa: CASSKTGTEAFF
CDR3nt: TGTGCCAGCAGCAAAACAGGGACTGAAGCTTTCTTT

j_gene: TRBJ2-7
d_gene: NA
abundance: NA
v_gene: TRBV7-2
CDR3aa: CASSYRIGLNEQYF
CDR3nt: TGTGCCAGCAGCTACCGCATAGGGCTCAACGAGCAGTACTTC

j_gene: TRBJ1-2
d_gene: TRBD1
abundance: NA
v_gene: TRBV2
CDR3aa: CANLQGRANYGYTF
CDR3nt: TGTGCCAACCTACAGGGGAGGGCTAACTATGGCTACACCTTC

j_gene: TRBJ1-2
d_gene: TRBD1
abundance: NA
v_gene: TRBV5-1
CDR3aa: CASSYRGSDYGYTF
CDR3nt: TGCGCCAGCAGCTACAGGGGATCGGACTATGGCTACACCTTC

j_gene: TRBJ2-5
d_gene: TRBD1
abundance: NA
v_gene: TRBV5-1
CDR3aa: CASSRTGVNQETQYF
CDR3nt: TGCGCCAGCAGCAGGACAGGGGTAAACCAAGAGACCCAGTACTTC

j_gene: TRBJ1-5
d_gene: TRBD1
abundance: NA
v_gene: TRBV6-1
CDR3aa: CAGSGTAYQPQHF
CDR3nt: TGTGCCGGCTCCGGGACAGCTTATCAGCCCCAGCATTTT

j_gene: TRBJ1-6
d_gene: TRBD1
abundance: NA
v_gene: TRBV7-9
CDR3aa: CASSPDRASPLHF
CDR3nt: TGTGCCAGCAGCCCAGACAGGGCTTCACCCCTCCACTTT

j_gene: TRBJ2-3
d_gene: NA
abundance: NA
v_gene: TRBV6-1
CDR3aa: CASKQGGNPQYF
CDR3nt: TGTGCCAGCAAGCAGGGGGGTAATCCGCAGTATTTT

j_gene: TRBJ2-3
d_gene: TRBD2
abundance: NA
v_gene: TRBV7-8
CDR3aa: CASSLTSRDTQYF
CDR3nt: TGTGCCAGCAGCCTGACTAGCCGGGATACGCAGTATTTT

j_gene: TRBJ2-7
d_gene: NA
abundance: NA
v_gene: TRBV2
CDR3aa: CASTQDTPDLSEQYF
CDR3nt: TGTGCCAGCACCCAGGACACCCCCGATTTAAGCGAGCAGTACTTC

j_gene: TRBJ2-1
d_gene: TRBD1
abundance: once
v_gene: TRBV4-2
CDR3aa: CASSQEIAGTGNYEQFF
CDR3nt: TGTGCCAGCAGCCAAGAGATCGCCGGGACAGGTAACTATGAGCAGTTCTTC

j_gene: TRBJ1-5
d_gene: NA
abundance: NA
v_gene: TRBV30
CDR3aa: CAWSVLGGAEQPQHF
CDR3nt: TGTGCCTGGAGTGTACTTGGGGGCGCCGAGCAGCCCCAGCATTTT